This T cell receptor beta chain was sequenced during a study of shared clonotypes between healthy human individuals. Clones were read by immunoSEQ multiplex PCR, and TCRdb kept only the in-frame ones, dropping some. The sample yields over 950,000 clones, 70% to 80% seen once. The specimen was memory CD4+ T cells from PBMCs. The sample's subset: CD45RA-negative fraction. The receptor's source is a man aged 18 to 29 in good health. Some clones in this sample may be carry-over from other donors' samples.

CDR3 bases: TGTGCAAGTCGCTTAGAAGAAAAGGGACAGGGCTACGAGCAGTACTTC. Protein: CASRLEEKGQGYEQYF. The gene calls are TRBV12-2 and TRBJ2-7; the table's TRBD1 call for D was not verified on the DNA. TRBV12-2 counts as a pseudogene. The length of the CDR3 is 16 residues.